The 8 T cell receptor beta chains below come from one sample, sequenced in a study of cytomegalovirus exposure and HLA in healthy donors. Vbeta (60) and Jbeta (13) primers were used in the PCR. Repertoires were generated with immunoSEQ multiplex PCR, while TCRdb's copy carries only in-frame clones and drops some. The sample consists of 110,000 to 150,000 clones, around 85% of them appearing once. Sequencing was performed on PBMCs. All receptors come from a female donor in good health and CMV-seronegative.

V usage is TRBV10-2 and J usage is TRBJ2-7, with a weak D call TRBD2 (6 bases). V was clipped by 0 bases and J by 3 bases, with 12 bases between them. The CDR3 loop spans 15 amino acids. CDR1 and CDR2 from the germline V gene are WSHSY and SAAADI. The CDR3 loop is CASSESWGGGYEQYF. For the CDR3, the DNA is TGCGCCAGCAGTGAGTCTTGGGGAGGCGGCTACGAGCAGTACTTC.

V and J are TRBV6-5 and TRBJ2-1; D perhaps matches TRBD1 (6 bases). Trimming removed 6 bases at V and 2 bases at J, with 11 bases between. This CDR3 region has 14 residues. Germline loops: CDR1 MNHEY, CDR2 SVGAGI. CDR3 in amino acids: CASSKQGTYNEQFF. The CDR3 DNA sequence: TGTGCCAGCAGCAAACAGGGAACCTACAATGAGCAGTTCTTC.

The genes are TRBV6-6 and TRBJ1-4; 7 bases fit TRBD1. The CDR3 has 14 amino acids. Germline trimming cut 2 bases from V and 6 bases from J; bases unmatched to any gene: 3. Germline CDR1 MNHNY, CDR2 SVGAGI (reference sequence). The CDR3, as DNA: TGTGCCAGCAGTTACGAAACAGGGGATGAAAAACTGTTTTTT. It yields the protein CASSYETGDEKLFF.

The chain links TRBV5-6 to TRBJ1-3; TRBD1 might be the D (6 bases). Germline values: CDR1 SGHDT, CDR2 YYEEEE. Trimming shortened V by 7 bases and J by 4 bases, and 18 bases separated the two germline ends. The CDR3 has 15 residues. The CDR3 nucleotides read TGTGCCAGCTTAGGGGGACCTTTGGCGGGAAACACCATATATTTT. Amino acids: CASLGGPLAGNTIYF.

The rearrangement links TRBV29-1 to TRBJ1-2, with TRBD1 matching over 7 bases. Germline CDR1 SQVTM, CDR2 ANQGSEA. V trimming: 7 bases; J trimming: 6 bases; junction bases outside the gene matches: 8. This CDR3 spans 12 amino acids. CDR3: CSADTGVDGYTF. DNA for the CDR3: TGCAGCGCTGATACAGGGGTGGATGGCTACACCTTC.

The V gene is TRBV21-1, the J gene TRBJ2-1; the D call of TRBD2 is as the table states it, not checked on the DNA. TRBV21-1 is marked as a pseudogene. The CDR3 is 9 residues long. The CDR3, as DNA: TGTGCCACCCCTCCTGAGCAGTTCTTC. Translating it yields CATPPEQFF.

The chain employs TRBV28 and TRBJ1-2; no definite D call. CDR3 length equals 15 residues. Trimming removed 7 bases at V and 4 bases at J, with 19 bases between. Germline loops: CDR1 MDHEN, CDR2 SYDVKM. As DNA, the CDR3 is TGTGCCAGCACCCCATCCGCCCCGGCGGGCTATGGCTACACCTTC. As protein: CASTPSAPAGYGYTF.

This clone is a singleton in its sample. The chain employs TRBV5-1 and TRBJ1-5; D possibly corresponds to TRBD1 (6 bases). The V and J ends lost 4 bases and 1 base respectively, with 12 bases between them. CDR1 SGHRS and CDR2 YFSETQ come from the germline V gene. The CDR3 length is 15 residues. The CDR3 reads CASSPGVMSNQPQHF. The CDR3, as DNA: TGCGCCAGCAGCCCAGGGGTTATGAGCAATCAGCCCCAGCATTTT.